A single T cell receptor (beta chain) is shown here with its context. There are many counts of this clonotype. Its antigen is currently not known. The sample holds no much larger clone one base away, and base qualities are not on file. Ficoll-Paque density gradient centrifugation was used to isolate PBMCs. These data originate in a study of T-cell memory formation after mild COVID-19 (dated by TCRdb to the early 2020s). General notes on the study: TCR sequence clusters from the two donors were found to be largely donor specific. Longitudinal TCRalpha and TCRbeta repertoire sequencing tracked T-cell clones expanding and contracting after mild COVID-19 in a couple of donors. The cohort comprised two young, previously healthy adult volunteers, one female and one male. Beyond this particular receptor, the publication reports: The second-wave clones that peaked on day 37 were not confirmed to be SARS-CoV-2 specific. Only a couple of mild cases were covered by the study, and larger cohorts that include severe cases with pre-infection samples were considered necessary. Contracting CD4+ clones were found mainly in CM and EM memory subsets, while CD8+ clones were enriched in EMRA. Some responding clones were detected in pre-infection memory, which suggested that pre-existing cross-reactive memory T cells had joined the SARS-CoV-2 response. Clones that contracted from day 15 to 85 showed balanced CD4/CD8 phenotypes, whereas a second wave of clones that expanded from day 15 to 37 leaned towards CD4+.

V drops 2 bases and J drops 7 bases, leaving 12 bases in between. From the germline V gene, CDR1 is SGHTA and CDR2 is FQGNSA. CDR3 length: 13 amino acids, cysteine to phenylalanine. This entry keeps only the CDR3 DNA: 39 bases, framed from base 1. The listed sequencing device is Illumina NovaSeq 6000. cDNA libraries for TCRalpha and TCRbeta were prepared by 5'RACE using constant-segment primers, with sample barcodes and unique molecular identifiers added. RNA was extracted from every sample with Trizol reagent. Amplification of the libraries took two PCR steps, and the second step added a second sample barcode plus Illumina TruSeq adapters. Sequencing of the libraries was done on an Illumina NovaSeq, producing 2 x 150 bp paired-end reads. On the study's bioinformatics: With migec v1.2.7, reads were demultiplexed and then collapsed into UMI-guided consensus sequences. Using mixcr v2.1.11, UMI consensuses were aligned to TRA and TRB V and J templates and then assembled into clonotypes. Expanded or contracted clonotypes were those called significant by both edgeR and NoisET, with noise models trained on biological replicates. For edgeR calls, the thresholds were a false discovery rate-adjusted p below 0.01 and a log2 fold-change of 1. PCA with hierarchical clustering of max-normalized trajectories of the 1000 most abundant clonotypes was used as exploratory dynamics analysis. The CD4 or CD8 phenotype of responding clones was assigned using the separately sequenced CD4+ and CD8+ repertoires. The public reads were run again by TCRdb, first through fastp at Q25 and then through MiXCR, and only productive beta chains were kept. Rows with one shared CDR3 protein collapse into an entry with the most common genes and DNA. What appears here as the V and J calls and clone size reflects TCRdb's work, not the paper's. Within this sample are 300,000 to 400,000 distinct CDR3 sequences, with approximately 27% of them counted one time only. Roughly 14% of the sample belongs to the ten largest clones.

This clonotype was obtained from an adult woman who had mild COVID-19 (a few samples of this study predate the infection). The sample titles of this study are shuffled in the database, so cell type and time point are left out; the donor was told from shared clones. The rearrangement combines TRBV7-2 with TRBJ2-7, with the D gene too uncertain to name. Sequencing used PBMCs or a T cell subset sorted from them (not recorded which). The sequenced DNA is TGTGCCAGCAGCTTAAGCGTTTTGTGGGAGCAGTACTTC. The translation is CASSLSVLWEQYF.